The rows below give T cell receptor beta chains drawn from one sample of a study of sequential checkpoint blockade in melanoma. Profiled with immunoSEQ multiplex PCR; TCRdb holds only in-frame clones, not every one. The sample consists of approximately 20,000 clones, around 67% of them appearing once. The material sequenced was CD8+ T cells sorted from blood (inferred from file names), taken from a patient given nivolumab and ipilimumab in sequence. The receptors derive from a human donor with melanoma. Each CDR3 is given with its conserved first and last residue. A D gene is named only where the DNA matches it firmly. A clone size is listed for some rows: how often the clone was seen (once, few, many), or a class if it is expanded.

J: TRBJ2-7; size: once; D: NA; V: TRBV7-6; CDR3: CASSLGEGSYEQYF; DNA: TGTGCCAGCAGCTTAGGAGAGGGTTCCTACGAGCAGTACTTC
J: TRBJ1-6; size: NA; D: NA; V: TRBV5-6; CDR3: CASSLRDTSNRVEPLHF; DNA: TGTGCCAGCAGCTTACGCGACACATCCAACAGGGTGGAGCCCCTCCACTTT
J: TRBJ2-7; size: NA; D: NA; V: TRBV19; CDR3: CASSIDGGELSYEQYF; DNA: TGTGCCAGTAGTATAGACGGCGGCGAACTCTCCTACGAGCAGTACTTC
J: TRBJ2-2; size: NA; D: TRBD2; V: TRBV9; CDR3: CASSAPPGGFSTGELFF; DNA: TGTGCCAGCAGCGCCCCGCCGGGGGGGTTTAGCACCGGGGAGCTGTTTTTT
J: TRBJ2-7; size: NA; D: NA; V: TRBV6-1; CDR3: CASSEGQASYEQYF; DNA: TGTGCCAGCAGTGAAGGACAGGCCTCCTACGAGCAGTACTTC
J: TRBJ1-4; size: NA; D: TRBD1; V: TRBV7-9; CDR3: CASSFPTGRYNEKLFF; DNA: TGTGCCAGCAGCTTTCCGACAGGGCGGTATAATGAAAAACTGTTTTTT
J: TRBJ2-1; size: few; D: TRBD2; V: TRBV5-1; CDR3: CASKELAGGGNEQFF; DNA: TGCGCCAGCAAGGAGTTAGCGGGGGGTGGAAATGAGCAGTTCTTC
J: TRBJ2-5; size: NA; D: TRBD2; V: TRBV5-1; CDR3: CASSALGLDGETQYF; DNA: TGCGCCAGCAGCGCCCTCGGACTAGACGGAGAGACCCAGTACTTC
J: TRBJ2-7; size: few; D: TRBD1; V: TRBV9; CDR3: CASSPRTGEYEQYF; DNA: TGTGCCAGCAGCCCTCGGACAGGGGAGTACGAGCAGTACTTC
J: TRBJ2-1; size: NA; D: NA; V: TRBV2; CDR3: CASSDLVGNEQFF; DNA: TGTGCCAGCAGTGACCTAGTGGGCAATGAGCAGTTCTTC
J: TRBJ1-1; size: NA; D: NA; V: TRBV2; CDR3: CASSLQGPWSTEAFF; DNA: TGTGCCAGCAGCCTACAGGGCCCGTGGAGCACTGAAGCTTTCTTT
J: TRBJ2-7; size: NA; D: NA; V: TRBV4-3; CDR3: CASSQERAGGYEQYF; DNA: TGCGCCAGCAGCCAGGAGAGGGCCGGGGGCTACGAGCAGTACTTC
J: TRBJ1-1; size: NA; D: NA; V: TRBV19; CDR3: CASSISPTPYTEAFF; DNA: TGTGCCAGTAGTATATCCCCGACACCTTACACTGAAGCTTTCTTT
J: TRBJ2-7; size: few; D: TRBD1; V: TRBV7-3; CDR3: CASSLGGTTTGGNEQYF; DNA: TGTGCCAGCAGCTTAGGCGGCACCACGACAGGGGGAAACGAGCAGTACTTC
J: TRBJ2-7; size: NA; D: TRBD2; V: TRBV7-9; CDR3: CASSSTTGVAGYSYEQYF; DNA: TGTGCCAGCAGCTCAACCACCGGGGTAGCGGGGTACTCCTACGAGCAGTACTTC
J: TRBJ2-1; size: once; D: NA; V: TRBV7-6; CDR3: CASSLANYNEQFF; DNA: TGTGCCAGCAGCTTGGCCAACTACAATGAGCAGTTCTTC
J: TRBJ2-1; size: NA; D: TRBD1; V: TRBV27; CDR3: CASSFPRTGVNEQFF; DNA: TGTGCCAGCAGTTTTCCTCGGACAGGGGTCAATGAGCAGTTCTTC
J: TRBJ2-5; size: NA; D: NA; V: TRBV9; CDR3: CASSVWGGETQYF; DNA: TGTGCCAGCAGCGTATGGGGAGGAGAGACCCAGTACTTC
J: TRBJ2-7; size: NA; D: TRBD2; V: TRBV13; CDR3: CASSFRGTSYEQYF; DNA: TGTGCCAGCAGCTTCCGGGGGACTAGCTACGAGCAGTACTTC
J: TRBJ2-7; size: NA; D: NA; V: TRBV2; CDR3: CASKGGLPYEQYF; DNA: TGTGCCAGTAAGGGGGGGCTCCCCTACGAGCAGTACTTC
J: TRBJ1-1; size: NA; D: NA; V: TRBV7-6; CDR3: CASSLAGGGNTEAFF; DNA: TGTGCCAGCAGCTTAGCGGGAGGGGGGAACACTGAAGCTTTCTTT
J: TRBJ2-1; size: few; D: NA; V: TRBV7-6; CDR3: CASSLMAGSPPNEQFF; DNA: TGTGCCAGCAGCTTAATGGCGGGTTCACCCCCCAATGAGCAGTTCTTC
J: TRBJ2-7; size: few; D: TRBD2; V: TRBV14; CDR3: CASSQPDGRSSYEQYF; DNA: TGTGCCAGCAGCCAACCAGACGGGAGGTCCTCCTACGAGCAGTACTTC
J: TRBJ2-1; size: NA; D: NA; V: TRBV5-1; CDR3: CASSATSSSYNEQFF; DNA: TGCGCCAGCAGCGCCACTAGTAGCTCCTACAATGAGCAGTTCTTC
J: TRBJ2-7; size: NA; D: TRBD2; V: TRBV4-1; CDR3: CASSLPGGGSYEQYF; DNA: TGCGCCAGCAGCCTCCCCGGGGGAGGGAGCTACGAGCAGTACTTC
J: TRBJ1-2; size: once; D: NA; V: TRBV12-2; CDR3: CASRLAVARDRGCNYGYTF; DNA: TGTGCAAGTCGCTTAGCGGTGGCCCGGGACAGGGGTTGTAACTATGGCTACACCTTC
J: TRBJ2-2; size: NA; D: NA; V: TRBV5-6; CDR3: CASSLVQGLGTGELFF; DNA: TGTGCCAGCAGCTTGGTACAGGGCCTCGGCACCGGGGAGCTGTTTTTT
J: TRBJ1-2; size: NA; D: NA; V: TRBV28; CDR3: CASSWEYGYTF; DNA: TGTGCCAGCAGTTGGGAGTATGGCTACACCTTC
J: TRBJ2-1; size: NA; D: NA; V: TRBV11-2; CDR3: CASSLERGSLNEQFF; DNA: TGTGCCAGCAGCTTAGAACGGGGATCCTTGAATGAGCAGTTCTTC
J: TRBJ1-5; size: few; D: NA; V: TRBV4-3; CDR3: CASSLGLLDNQPQHF; DNA: TGCGCCAGCAGCCTGGGACTACTTGACAATCAGCCCCAGCATTTT
J: TRBJ2-1; size: once; D: TRBD1; V: TRBV5-1; CDR3: CASSLRGQGPPYNEQFF; DNA: TGCGCCAGCAGCTTGAGGGGACAGGGTCCCCCCTACAATGAGCAGTTCTTC
J: TRBJ1-1; size: NA; D: NA; V: TRBV10-3; CDR3: CAITGPGYTEAFF; DNA: TGTGCCATCACTGGCCCAGGCTACACTGAAGCTTTCTTT
J: TRBJ2-7; size: NA; D: NA; V: TRBV6-1; CDR3: CASGYTYYEQYF; DNA: TGTGCCAGCGGCTACACCTACTACGAGCAGTACTTC
J: TRBJ2-7; size: NA; D: NA; V: TRBV6-1; CDR3: CASSEGLRGPPYEQYF; DNA: TGTGCCAGCAGTGAAGGGTTGCGGGGACCTCCCTACGAGCAGTACTTC
J: TRBJ1-1; size: NA; D: TRBD1; V: TRBV19; CDR3: CASSFGQGVTEAFF; DNA: TGTGCCAGTAGTTTTGGACAGGGGGTAACTGAAGCTTTCTTT
J: TRBJ2-7; size: NA; D: NA; V: TRBV13; CDR3: CASSHELEVQQYF; DNA: TGTGCCAGCAGCCACGAACTCGAGGTCCAGCAGTACTTC
J: TRBJ2-1; size: many; D: NA; V: TRBV7-2; CDR3: CASSPGSQGKTEQFF; DNA: TGTGCCAGCAGTCCCGGCTCTCAGGGGAAGACTGAGCAGTTCTTC
J: TRBJ2-7; size: NA; D: TRBD1; V: TRBV6-5; CDR3: CASSPTGELYEQYF; DNA: TGTGCCAGCAGCCCGACAGGGGAGCTATACGAGCAGTACTTC
J: TRBJ2-1; size: few; D: TRBD2; V: TRBV9; CDR3: CASSVGGGFEQFF; DNA: TGTGCCAGCAGCGTAGGGGGGGGGTTTGAGCAGTTCTTC
J: TRBJ1-5; size: once; D: NA; V: TRBV5-5; CDR3: CASSPWVTDNQPQHF; DNA: TGTGCCAGCAGCCCATGGGTCACAGACAATCAGCCCCAGCATTTT
J: TRBJ2-2; size: NA; D: NA; V: TRBV6-5; CDR3: CASSYSSTGELFF; DNA: TGTGCCAGCAGTTACTCGAGCACCGGGGAGCTGTTTTTT
J: TRBJ2-2; size: few; D: TRBD1; V: TRBV6-1; CDR3: CASKGAYETGELFF; DNA: TGTGCCAGCAAGGGGGCTTACGAGACCGGGGAGCTGTTTTTT
J: TRBJ1-1; size: NA; D: TRBD1; V: TRBV5-4; CDR3: CASSGETGHTEAFF; DNA: TGTGCCAGCAGCGGGGAGACAGGGCACACTGAAGCTTTCTTT
J: TRBJ2-7; size: few; D: TRBD1; V: TRBV19; CDR3: CASSAPGQGYHEQYF; DNA: TGTGCCAGTAGTGCCCCGGGACAGGGCTACCACGAGCAGTACTTC
J: TRBJ1-1; size: NA; D: NA; V: TRBV6-4; CDR3: CASSGTENTEAFF; DNA: TGTGCCAGCAGTGGGACAGAGAACACTGAAGCTTTCTTT
J: TRBJ2-1; size: NA; D: NA; V: TRBV7-9; CDR3: CASSLAGGPNNEQFF; DNA: TGTGCCAGCAGCTTAGCGGGGGGGCCGAATAATGAGCAGTTCTTC
J: TRBJ2-7; size: NA; D: TRBD1; V: TRBV6-5; CDR3: CASSYIGTVSYEQYF; DNA: TGTGCCAGCAGTTACATCGGGACAGTATCCTACGAGCAGTACTTC
J: TRBJ1-5; size: NA; D: NA; V: TRBV7-2; CDR3: CASSSPGNISNQPQHF; DNA: TGTGCCAGCAGCTCCCCAGGGAACATTAGCAATCAGCCCCAGCATTTT
J: TRBJ2-7; size: NA; D: TRBD2; V: TRBV29-1; CDR3: CSVRRESSYEQYF; DNA: TGCAGCGTTAGGCGGGAGAGCTCCTACGAGCAGTACTTC
J: TRBJ2-7; size: NA; D: TRBD1; V: TRBV27; CDR3: CASSPGGQGVYEQYF; DNA: TGTGCCAGCAGTCCAGGGGGACAGGGAGTCTACGAGCAGTACTTC
J: TRBJ1-5; size: NA; D: TRBD1; V: TRBV28; CDR3: CASSSRQGSINQPQHF; DNA: TGTGCCAGCAGTTCTCGACAGGGATCCATAAATCAGCCCCAGCATTTT
J: TRBJ2-7; size: few; D: NA; V: TRBV7-8; CDR3: CASSKQTSSSYEQYF; DNA: TGTGCCAGCAGCAAACAAACCTCCAGCTCCTACGAGCAGTACTTC